The source of this TCR beta chain is a study of T cell changes during pregnancy in multiple sclerosis. Germline CDR1 and CDR2: KGHSH and LQKENI. Deletions cut 1 base from V and 1 base from J, with 11 bases between. This CDR3 has 15 residues. TCRdb keeps only in-frame clones here, not all; method: immunoSEQ multiplex PCR. Among approximately 60,000 clones listed, around nine tenths were seen once. The chain combines TRBV18 with TRBJ2-7, with D perhaps matching TRBD1 (5 bases). Specimen: peripheral blood from another person, used as feeder cells. This sequence was found in a human donor whose cells served as feeder cells for cultures in a pregnancy study. For the CDR3, the DNA is TGTGCCAGCTCACCACAGGGCAGGGCTTCCTACGAGCAGTACTTC. Translation gives CASSPQGRASYEQYF.